One sample yielded the 22 T cell receptor beta chains listed below, sequenced in a study of shared clonotypes between healthy human individuals. The data were produced by immunoSEQ multiplex PCR, yet TCRdb's version contains in-frame clones alone and is incomplete. This table holds around 2,100,000 clones, less than 95% found once. Naive CD8 cells were CD45RO-negative, positively selected for CCR7, excluding terminally differentiated effector memory CD45RA+ cells. The sample taken for sequencing was naive CD8+ T cells sorted from blood. The receptors come from a man between 18 and 35 years old in good health.

The chain joins TRBV7-6 to TRBJ2-1; D may be TRBD2 (6 bases). CDR1 and CDR2 from the germline V gene are SGHVS and FNYEAQ. V was shortened by 0 bases and J by 3 bases, with 12 bases between the two germline ends. The CDR3 extends over 16 amino acids. The CDR3 DNA is TGTGCCAGCAGCTTAGCGGGAGGCTCCCTCTACAATGAGCAGTTCTTC. It encodes CASSLAGGSLYNEQFF.

The chain uses TRBV30 and TRBJ2-1; 9 bases are a match to TRBD2. Germline values: CDR1 GTSNPN, CDR2 SVGIG (reference sequence). The CDR3 runs 15 residues. With V trimmed by 5 bases and J by 6 bases, 11 bases remained unmatched. CDR3 amino acids: CAWDPGLAGFNEQFF. For the CDR3, the DNA is TGTGCCTGGGATCCGGGCCTAGCGGGATTCAATGAGCAGTTCTTC. Complete variable domain (other parts from reference TRBV30 and TRBJ2-1): SQTIHQWPATLVQPVGSPLSLECTVEGTSNPNLYWYRQAAGRGLQLLFYSVGIGQISSEVPQNLSASRPQDRQFILSSKKLLLSDSGFYLCAWDPGLAGFNEQFFGPGTRLTVL.

The chain carries TRBV5-1 and TRBJ2-2; D is ambiguous. The CDR3 runs 13 residues. Germline CDR1 reads SGHRS; CDR2 reads YFSETQ. V was clipped by 4 bases and J by 3 bases, with 7 bases between them. CDR3 nucleotides: TGCGCCAGCAGCGTTGTTTACACCGGGGAGCTGTTTTTT. Its translation is CASSVVYTGELFF.

The chain employs TRBV5-4 and TRBJ2-7; the match to TRBD1 covers 7 bases. CDR1 and CDR2 (germline): SGHNT, YYREEE (reference sequence). V shed 4 bases and J 5 bases; nucleotides not matched to a gene: 15. The length of the CDR3 is 16 residues. The CDR3 DNA is TGTGCCAGCAGCGGTCTACTGGGTAACCAGGGGGACGAGCAGTACTTC. It is translated as CASSGLLGNQGDEQYF.

The chain is built from TRBV2 and TRBJ2-7; 9 bases agree with TRBD1. J gave up 3 bases and V 6 bases, and 9 bases lay outside the gene matches. This CDR3 region has 15 residues. Germline lookup yields CDR1 SNHLY and CDR2 FYNNEI. The CDR3 bases are TGTGCCAGCAGCCTCGGACAGGGGCGTATCTACGAGCAGTACTTC. Translation gives CASSLGQGRIYEQYF.

The rearrangement joins TRBV7-9 to TRBJ1-2, with D tentatively TRBD1 (6 bases). This CDR3 spans 14 amino acids. Trimming took 4 bases from V and 2 from J, leaving 11 bases between them. Germline loops: CDR1 SEHNR, CDR2 FQNEAQ (reference sequence). The CDR3 region is CASSSGQINYGYTF. CDR3 bases: TGTGCCAGCAGCTCTGGACAGATAAACTATGGCTACACCTTC.

About this clone: The sample contains more than one DNA sequence encoding this CDR3. The chain combines TRBV28 with TRBJ1-5, with no clear D. Per the germline V gene, CDR1 is MDHEN and CDR2 is SYDVKM. V lost 3 bases, J lost 6 bases, and 6 bases lay in between. The CDR3 consists of 12 residues. The CDR3 DNA reads TGTGCCAGCAGTTTTTGGGGTCAGCCCCAGCATTTT. Translated: CASSFWGQPQHF. Full variable domain (missing parts from reference TRBV28 and TRBJ1-5): DVKVTQSSRYLVKRTGEKVFLECVQDMDHENMFWYRQDPGLGLRLIYFSYDVKMKEKGDIPEGYSVSREKKERFSLILESASTNQTSMYLCASSFWGQPQHFGDGTRLSIL.

This chain connects TRBV9 to TRBJ1-2; D perhaps matches TRBD1 (6 bases). CDR1 is SGDLS, CDR2 YYNGEE, per germline. The CDR3 sequence is 14 residues long. Trimming left V 4 bases short and J 1 base short, with 11 bases between. The CDR3 DNA sequence: TGTGCCAGCAGCTCCCGGACAGTTAACTATGGCTACACCTTC. It encodes CASSSRTVNYGYTF.

V gene TRBV7-2 combines with J gene TRBJ2-3, with 12 positions matching TRBD2. CDR3 size: 17 residues. Germline trimming cut 4 bases from V and 6 bases from J; bases unmatched to any gene: 11. Germline lookup yields CDR1 SGHTA and CDR2 FQGNSA. The CDR3 spells CASSWPAASGRADTQYF. The CDR3 nucleotides are TGTGCCAGCAGCTGGCCCGCGGCTAGCGGGAGGGCCGATACGCAGTATTTT.

The chain couples TRBV4-1 to TRBJ2-1, with D perhaps TRBD1 (5 bases). V was cut by 9 bases and J by 0 bases, with 9 bases left in between. The CDR3 totals 13 residues. Germline V gene data show CDR1 as MGHRA and CDR2 as YSYEKL. DNA of the CDR3: TGCGCCAGTGGGGCAGACTCCTACAATGAGCAGTTCTTC. Translating it yields CASGADSYNEQFF.

This clone was detected once. The chain combines TRBV6-1 with TRBJ1-5; D is ambiguous. CDR3 length: 14 residues. Germline V gene sequence: CDR1 MNHNS, CDR2 SASEGT. Trimming left V 1 base short and J 7 bases short, with 11 bases between. The DNA for the CDR3 is TGTGCCAGCAGTGAAGTGGGATTGGGCCAGCCCCAGCATTTT. The encoded protein is CASSEVGLGQPQHF.

The chain carries TRBV5-1 and TRBJ2-3, with 7 positions matching TRBD2. This CDR3 has 16 residues. CDR1 is SGHRS and CDR2 is YFSETQ in the germline V gene. V shed 4 bases and J 2 bases; nucleotides not matched to a gene: 10. The CDR3 DNA reads as TGCGCCAGCAGCCCCGGACTAGTTTGGGCCACAGATACGCAGTATTTT. Protein: CASSPGLVWATDTQYF. The whole variable domain, remainder taken from reference TRBV5-1 and TRBJ2-3, is KAGVTQTPRYLIKTRGQQVTLSCSPISGHRSVSWYQQTPGQGLQFLFEYFSETQRNKGNFPGRFSGRQFSNSRSEMNVSTLELGDSALYLCASSPGLVWATDTQYFGPGTRLTVL.

This chain connects TRBV7-9 to TRBJ2-5, with a possible D match to TRBD1 (5 bases). Trimming left V 1 base short and J 0 bases short, with 6 bases between. The CDR3 spans 14 residues. Germline V gene sequence: CDR1 SEHNR, CDR2 FQNEAQ (reference sequence). The CDR3 sequence: CASSLEGDQETQYF. The CDR3 DNA is TGTGCCAGCAGCTTAGAAGGGGACCAAGAGACCCAGTACTTC.

CDR3 amino acids: CSVPDPRGGETQYF. The CDR3 region has the DNA TGCAGCGTGCCCGACCCCCGCGGGGGAGAGACCCAGTACTTC. The genes are TRBV29-1 and TRBJ2-5; 7 nucleotides align to TRBD2. Losses at the gene ends were 6 bases for V and 4 bases for J; bases not matched to a gene: 11. The CDR3 totals 14 residues. Germline CDR1 is SQVTM and CDR2 is ANQGSEA.

V and J are TRBV29-1 and TRBJ2-3, with 10 bases fitting TRBD2. J gave up 2 bases and V 3 bases, and 2 bases lay outside the gene matches. Germline V gives CDR1 SQVTM, CDR2 ANQGSEA. The CDR3 is made up of 14 amino acids. In nucleotides, the CDR3 is TGCAGCGTTGACAGCGGGGGGGCCACAGATACGCAGTATTTT. Its translation: CSVDSGGATDTQYF.

V is TRBV19 and J is TRBJ2-1, with TRBD1 as a possible D gene (5 bases). The CDR3 covers 15 residues. Between the trimmed V and J ends, which lost 3 bases and 3 bases, there was a span of 12 bases. Germline V gene data show CDR1 as LNHDA and CDR2 as SQIVND (reference sequence). CDR3 DNA: TGTGCCAGTAGTATTGCAACGCAGGGCTACAATGAGCAGTTCTTC. Encoded protein: CASSIATQGYNEQFF.

The chain uses TRBV15 and TRBJ1-1; weak D call: TRBD1 (5 bases). The CDR3 runs to 11 residues. Trimming removed 9 bases from V and 10 bases from J, with 15 bases in between. Per the germline V gene, CDR1 is LNHNV and CDR2 is YYDKDF (reference sequence). The CDR3 coding sequence is TGTGCCACTACCCGGTTGGGGGTAGCTTTCTTT. It specifies CATTRLGVAFF.

The chain combines TRBV27 with TRBJ1-2; no firm D call. V lost 7 bases and J 3 bases, leaving 12 bases between the germline ends. The germline V gene has CDR1 MNHEY and CDR2 SMNVEV (reference sequence). The length of the CDR3 is 13 residues. The DNA of the CDR3 is TGTGCCAGCAACAACTTCACAGACTATGGCTACACCTTC. This codes for CASNNFTDYGYTF.

As regards this clone: Other DNA sequences in the sample encode the same CDR3. J is TRBJ2-7 and V is TRBV2; D call uncertain. The CDR3 sequence is 13 residues long. V was pared by 3 bases and J by 0 bases, with 6 bases between. From germline, CDR1 is SNHLY and CDR2 FYNNEI. The CDR3 loop is CASSEASSYEQYF. The CDR3 DNA is TGTGCCAGCAGTGAGGCGTCCTCCTACGAGCAGTACTTC.

V usage is TRBV2 and J usage is TRBJ1-3; no clear D gene. The germline gives CDR1 SNHLY, CDR2 FYNNEI. Trimming pared 0 bases from V and 0 bases from J, leaving 9 bases between. This CDR3 is 16 amino acids long. This CDR3 reads CASSEARARSGNTIYF. The CDR3 nucleotides read TGTGCCAGCAGTGAAGCGCGGGCCCGCTCTGGAAACACCATATATTTT. Together with reference TRBV2 and TRBJ1-3, the CDR3 gives the full variable domain: EPEVTQTPSHQVTQMGQEVILRCVPISNHLYFYWYRQILGQKVEFLVSFYNNEISEKSEIFDDQFSVERPDGSNFTLKIRSTKLEDSAMYFCASSEARARSGNTIYFGEGSWLTVV.

In the case of this clone: The same CDR3 can be traced to other DNA sequences in this sample. The V gene is TRBV5-1, the J gene TRBJ2-7, with a tentative D call TRBD1 (5 bases). The germline V and J ends were trimmed by 2 bases and 2 bases, with 8 bases remaining between them. The CDR3 loop spans 13 amino acids. The germline gives CDR1 SGHRS, CDR2 YFSETQ. The chain's CDR3 is CASSLGEAYEQYF. CDR3 bases: TGCGCCAGCAGCTTAGGGGAAGCCTACGAGCAGTACTTC.

This sequence joins TRBV30 and TRBJ2-1, with D possibly matching TRBD2 (5 bases). Between the trimmed V and J ends, which lost 3 bases and 9 bases, there was a span of 12 bases. Germline lookup yields CDR1 GTSNPN and CDR2 SVGIG (reference sequence). The CDR3 loop spans 12 amino acids. As DNA, the CDR3 is TGTGCCTGGAGCGGACCGGGATTTGAGCAGTTCTTC. Translating it yields CAWSGPGFEQFF. The full variable domain, with the rest looked up from reference TRBV30 and TRBJ2-1, is SQTIHQWPATLVQPVGSPLSLECTVEGTSNPNLYWYRQAAGRGLQLLFYSVGIGQISSEVPQNLSASRPQDRQFILSSKKLLLSDSGFYLCAWSGPGFEQFFGPGTRLTVL.